Presented here are 6 T cell receptor beta chains from one specimen sequenced in a study of cytomegalovirus exposure and HLA in healthy donors. A multiplex PCR was run with 60 Vbeta primers and 13 Jbeta primers. The data were produced by immunoSEQ multiplex PCR, yet TCRdb's version contains in-frame clones alone and is incomplete. This table has around 180,000 clones, around 83% appearing once. Source material: PBMCs. All receptors derive from a woman in her thirties or forties in good health and CMV-seronegative.

V gene TRBV5-8 combines with J gene TRBJ2-1; TRBD2 matches 10 bases. This CDR3 spans 19 amino acids. Germline values: CDR1 SGHTS, CDR2 YDEGEE. The V segment lost 0 bases and the J segment 0 bases; nucleotides outside the gene matches: 9. In DNA form, the CDR3 reads TGTGCCAGCAGCTTGGCCCGGGGTACTAGCGGGAACTCCTACAATGAGCAGTTCTTC. As protein: CASSLARGTSGNSYNEQFF.

The rearrangement uses TRBV5-1 and TRBJ2-3, with 7 bases aligning to TRBD2. This CDR3 region has 16 residues. With 4 bases clipped from V and 1 base from J, the junction kept 9 bases outside the gene matches. In germline, CDR1 is SGHRS, CDR2 YFSETQ. CDR3 nucleotides: TGCGCCAGCAGCCGCCTCGCGGGAGTGGGCACAGATACGCAGTATTTT. This gives the protein CASSRLAGVGTDTQYF.

This chain joins TRBV5-5 and TRBJ2-3; 10 bases match TRBD2. The CDR3 extends over 17 amino acids. Losses at the gene ends were 3 bases for V and 0 bases for J; bases not matched to a gene: 7. Germline CDR1 SGHKS, CDR2 YYEKEE (reference sequence). The CDR3 reads CASSSPTSGWSTDTQYF. CDR3 coding DNA: TGTGCCAGCAGCTCCCCGACTAGCGGGTGGAGCACAGATACGCAGTATTTT.

The V gene is TRBV9, the J gene TRBJ1-3; D gene unclear. Per germline, CDR1 SGDLS and CDR2 YYNGEE. CDR3 length: 14 residues. Trimming took 2 bases from V and 4 from J, leaving 10 bases between them. The CDR3: CASSVVDNGNTIYF. CDR3 bases: TGTGCCAGCAGCGTTGTTGACAACGGAAACACCATATATTTT.

The chain is built from TRBV30 and TRBJ2-3; a weak D match, TRBD2 (6 bases). CDR3 size: 16 residues. V lost 3 bases, J lost 4 bases, and 20 bases lay in between. Germline V CDR1 and CDR2: GTSNPN, SVGIG (reference sequence). CDR3: CAWSNRLGWGSDTQYF. CDR3 sequence (DNA): TGTGCCTGGAGCAATCGACTAGGGTGGGGGTCAGATACGCAGTATTTT.

There are a few counts of this clone. The chain combines TRBV5-1 with TRBJ2-1, with TRBD2 matching over 9 bases. Looked up from germline, CDR1 is SGHRS and CDR2 is YFSETQ. The CDR3 is 15 residues long. J lost 2 bases, V lost 2 bases, and 2 bases had no gene match. The CDR3 coding sequence is TGCGCCAGCAGCTTAGGGACTAGCCCCTACAATGAGCAGTTCTTC. This gives the protein CASSLGTSPYNEQFF.